This T cell receptor beta chain was obtained from a study of cytomegalovirus exposure and HLA in healthy donors. General study points: Three CMV-associated chains were confirmed in vitro to be specific for CMV antigens. In terms of immune exposure information, only CMV serostatus was available. Common viral pathogens (according to a later analysis) appeared linked to several of the most significant clusters.

Note on this clone: Its antigen is currently unknown.

The PCR contained 60 Vbeta and 13 Jbeta primers. Original processing notes: A later analysis counted approximately 80 million unique TCR beta chains, around 10 million shared. Generated by immunoSEQ multiplex PCR, the TCRdb table keeps only in-frame clones and is missing some. V and J calls and clone size are copied from that table; D and trimming were computed from the DNA. The table lists 60,000 to 90,000 clones, roughly 64% of them singletons. The receptor's source is a man between 35 and 55 years old in good health and CMV-seropositive. The sample consisted of PBMCs.

The chain's CDR3 is CSVEVGTAKEAFF. The DNA of the CDR3 is TGCAGCGTTGAAGTAGGGACAGCGAAAGAAGCTTTCTTT. The chain employs TRBV29-1 and TRBJ1-1; 7 nucleotides line up with TRBD1. The germline CDR1 and CDR2 sequences are SQVTM and ANQGSEA. CDR3 length: 13 amino acids. The trim removed 1 base at V and 8 bases at J, leaving 7 bases unmatched.